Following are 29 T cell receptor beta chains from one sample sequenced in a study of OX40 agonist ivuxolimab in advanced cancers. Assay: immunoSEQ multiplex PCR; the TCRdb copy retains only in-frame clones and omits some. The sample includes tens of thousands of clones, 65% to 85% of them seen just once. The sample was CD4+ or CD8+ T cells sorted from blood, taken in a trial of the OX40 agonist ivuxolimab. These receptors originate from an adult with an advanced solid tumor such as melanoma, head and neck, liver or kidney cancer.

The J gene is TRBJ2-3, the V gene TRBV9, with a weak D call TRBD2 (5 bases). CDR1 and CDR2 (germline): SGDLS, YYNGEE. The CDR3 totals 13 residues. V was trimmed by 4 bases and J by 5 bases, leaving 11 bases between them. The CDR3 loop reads CASSPRGGDTQYF. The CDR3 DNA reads TGTGCCAGCAGCCCGAGAGGAGGAGATACGCAGTATTTT.

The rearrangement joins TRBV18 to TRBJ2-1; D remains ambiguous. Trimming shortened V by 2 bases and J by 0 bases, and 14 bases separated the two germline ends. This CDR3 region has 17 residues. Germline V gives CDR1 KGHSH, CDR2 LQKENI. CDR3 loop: CASSPMGGLSSYNEQFF. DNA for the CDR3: TGTGCCAGCTCACCAATGGGCGGATTAAGCTCCTACAATGAGCAGTTCTTC.

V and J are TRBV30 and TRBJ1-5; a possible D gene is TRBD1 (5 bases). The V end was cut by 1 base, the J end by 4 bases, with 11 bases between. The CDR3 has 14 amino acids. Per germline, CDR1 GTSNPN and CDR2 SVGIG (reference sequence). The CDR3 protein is CAWSGTNQNQPQHF. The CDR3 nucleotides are TGTGCCTGGAGTGGGACAAACCAAAATCAGCCCCAGCATTTT.

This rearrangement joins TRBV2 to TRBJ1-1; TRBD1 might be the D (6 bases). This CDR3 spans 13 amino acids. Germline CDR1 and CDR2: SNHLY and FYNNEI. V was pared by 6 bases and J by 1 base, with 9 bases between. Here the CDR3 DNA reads TGTGCCAGCAGCCTCAGGGGGAACACTGAAGCTTTCTTT. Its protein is CASSLRGNTEAFF.

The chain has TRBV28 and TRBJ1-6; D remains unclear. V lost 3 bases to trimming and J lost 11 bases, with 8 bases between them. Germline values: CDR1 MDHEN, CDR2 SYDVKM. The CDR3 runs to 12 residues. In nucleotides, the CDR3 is TGTGCCAGCAGTTTGCAACACCCACCCCTCCACTTT. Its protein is CASSLQHPPLHF.

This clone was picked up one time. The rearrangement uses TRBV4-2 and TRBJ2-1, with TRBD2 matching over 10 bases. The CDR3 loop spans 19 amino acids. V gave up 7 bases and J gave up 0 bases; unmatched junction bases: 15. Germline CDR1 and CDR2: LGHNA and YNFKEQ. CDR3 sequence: CASTPAGLAGAFSYNEQFF. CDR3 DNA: TGTGCCAGCACCCCTGCGGGGCTAGCGGGGGCCTTCTCCTACAATGAGCAGTTCTTC.

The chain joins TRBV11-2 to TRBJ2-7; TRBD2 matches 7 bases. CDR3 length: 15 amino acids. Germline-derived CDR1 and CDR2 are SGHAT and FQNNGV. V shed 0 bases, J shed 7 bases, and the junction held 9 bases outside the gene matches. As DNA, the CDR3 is TGTGCCAGCAGCTTAGATCGGGGGGTATTAGGGGAGCAGTACTTC. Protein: CASSLDRGVLGEQYF.

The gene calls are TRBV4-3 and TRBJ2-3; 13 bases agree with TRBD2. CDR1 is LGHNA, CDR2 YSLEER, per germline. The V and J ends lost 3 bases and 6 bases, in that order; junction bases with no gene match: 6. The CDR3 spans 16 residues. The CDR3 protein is CASSQSGTSGADTQYF. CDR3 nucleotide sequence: TGCGCCAGCAGCCAGTCAGGGACTAGCGGGGCGGATACGCAGTATTTT.

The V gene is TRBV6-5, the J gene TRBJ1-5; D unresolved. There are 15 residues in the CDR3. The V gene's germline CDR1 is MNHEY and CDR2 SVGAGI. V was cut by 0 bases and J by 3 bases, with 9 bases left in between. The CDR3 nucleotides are TGTGCCAGCAGTTACTCGTTAGGTAACAATCAGCCCCAGCATTTT. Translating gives CASSYSLGNNQPQHF.

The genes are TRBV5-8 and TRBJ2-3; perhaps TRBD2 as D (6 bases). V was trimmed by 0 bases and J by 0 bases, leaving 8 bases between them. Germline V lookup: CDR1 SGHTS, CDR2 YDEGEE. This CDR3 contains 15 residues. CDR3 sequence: CASSLERGSTDTQYF. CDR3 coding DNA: TGTGCCAGCAGCTTGGAACGGGGGAGCACAGATACGCAGTATTTT.

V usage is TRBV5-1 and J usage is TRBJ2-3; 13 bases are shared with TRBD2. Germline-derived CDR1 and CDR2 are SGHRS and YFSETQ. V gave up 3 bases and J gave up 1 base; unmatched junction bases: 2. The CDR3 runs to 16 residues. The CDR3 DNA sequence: TGCGCCAGCAGCTGGGGACTAGCGGGGCGCACAGATACGCAGTATTTT. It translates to CASSWGLAGRTDTQYF.

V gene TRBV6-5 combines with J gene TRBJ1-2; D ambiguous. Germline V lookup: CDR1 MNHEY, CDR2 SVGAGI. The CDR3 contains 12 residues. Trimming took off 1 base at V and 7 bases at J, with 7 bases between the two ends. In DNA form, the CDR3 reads TGTGCCAGCAGTTACTGGGGAGCTGGCTACACCTTC. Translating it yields CASSYWGAGYTF.

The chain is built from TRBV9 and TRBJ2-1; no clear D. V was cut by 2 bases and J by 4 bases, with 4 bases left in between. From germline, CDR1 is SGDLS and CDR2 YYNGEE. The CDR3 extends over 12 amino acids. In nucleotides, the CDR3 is TGTGCCAGCAGCGTCAATTACAATGAGCAGTTCTTC. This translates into CASSVNYNEQFF. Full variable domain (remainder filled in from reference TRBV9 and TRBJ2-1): DSGVTQTPKHLITATGQRVTLRCSPRSGDLSVYWYQQSLDQGLQFLIQYYNGEERAKGNILERFSAQQFPDLHSELNLSSLELGDSALYFCASSVNYNEQFFGPGTRLTVL.

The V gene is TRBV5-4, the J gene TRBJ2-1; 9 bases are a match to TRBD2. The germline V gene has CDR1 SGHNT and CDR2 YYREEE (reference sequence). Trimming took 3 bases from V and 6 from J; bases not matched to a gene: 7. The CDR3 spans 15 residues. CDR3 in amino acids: CASSWRRGGPNEQFF. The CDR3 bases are TGTGCCAGCAGCTGGCGGCGGGGGGGGCCCAATGAGCAGTTCTTC.

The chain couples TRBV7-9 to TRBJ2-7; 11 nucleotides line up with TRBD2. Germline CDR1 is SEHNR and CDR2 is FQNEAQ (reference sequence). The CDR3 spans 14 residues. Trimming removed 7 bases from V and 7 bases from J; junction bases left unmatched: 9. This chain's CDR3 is CASTKWTSGLEQYF. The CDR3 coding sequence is TGTGCCAGCACTAAGTGGACTAGCGGGCTAGAGCAGTACTTC.

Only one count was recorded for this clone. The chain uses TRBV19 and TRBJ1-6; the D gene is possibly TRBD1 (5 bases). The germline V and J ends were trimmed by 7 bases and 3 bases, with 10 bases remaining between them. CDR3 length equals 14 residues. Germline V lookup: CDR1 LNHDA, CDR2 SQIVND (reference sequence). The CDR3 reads CASTHRNYNSPLHF. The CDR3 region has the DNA TGTGCCAGTACACACAGGAACTATAATTCACCCCTCCACTTT.

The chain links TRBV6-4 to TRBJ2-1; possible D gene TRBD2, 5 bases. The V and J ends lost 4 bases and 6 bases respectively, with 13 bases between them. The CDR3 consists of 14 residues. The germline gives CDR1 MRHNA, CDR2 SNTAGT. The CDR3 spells CASSVLASSNEQFF. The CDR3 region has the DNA TGTGCCAGCAGTGTTTTAGCTAGCTCCAATGAGCAGTTCTTC.

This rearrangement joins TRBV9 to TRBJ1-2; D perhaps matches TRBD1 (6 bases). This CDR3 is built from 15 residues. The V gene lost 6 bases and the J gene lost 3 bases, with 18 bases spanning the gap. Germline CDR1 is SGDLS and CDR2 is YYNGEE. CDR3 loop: CASTPDGGRDYGYTF. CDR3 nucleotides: TGTGCCAGCACCCCAGACGGGGGGCGCGACTATGGCTACACCTTC.

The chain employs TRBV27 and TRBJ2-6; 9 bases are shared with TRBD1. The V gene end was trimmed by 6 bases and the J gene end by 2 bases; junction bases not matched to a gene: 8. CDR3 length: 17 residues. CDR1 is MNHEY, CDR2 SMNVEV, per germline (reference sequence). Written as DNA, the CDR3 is TGTGCCAGCAGCTACGGGACAGGGACTACTGGGGCCAACGTCCTGACTTTC. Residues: CASSYGTGTTGANVLTF.

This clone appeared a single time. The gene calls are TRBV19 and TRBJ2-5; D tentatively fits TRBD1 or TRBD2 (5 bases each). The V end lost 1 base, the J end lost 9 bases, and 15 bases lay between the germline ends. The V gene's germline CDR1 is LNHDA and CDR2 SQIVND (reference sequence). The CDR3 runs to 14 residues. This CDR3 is CASSIVGSQGAQYF. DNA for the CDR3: TGTGCCAGTAGTATAGTCGGCTCCCAGGGAGCCCAGTACTTC.

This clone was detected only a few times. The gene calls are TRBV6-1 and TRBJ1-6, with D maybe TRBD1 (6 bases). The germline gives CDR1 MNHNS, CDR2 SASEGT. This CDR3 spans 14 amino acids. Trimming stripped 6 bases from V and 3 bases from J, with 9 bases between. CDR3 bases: TGTGCCAGCAGGGGGGGCCTCTATAATTCACCCCTCCACTTT. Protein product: CASRGGLYNSPLHF.

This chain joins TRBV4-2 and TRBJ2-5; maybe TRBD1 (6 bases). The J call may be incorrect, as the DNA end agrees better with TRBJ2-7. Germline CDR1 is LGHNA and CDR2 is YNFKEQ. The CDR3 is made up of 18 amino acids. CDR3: CASSQEGPGHLIFHEQYF. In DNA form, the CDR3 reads TGTGCCAGCAGCCAAGAGGGGCCGGGACACCTCATATTCCACGAGCAGTACTTC.

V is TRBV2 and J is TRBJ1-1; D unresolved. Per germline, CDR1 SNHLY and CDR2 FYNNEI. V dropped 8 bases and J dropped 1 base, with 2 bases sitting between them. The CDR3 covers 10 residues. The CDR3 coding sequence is TGTGCCAGCGGGAACACTGAAGCTTTCTTT. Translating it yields CASGNTEAFF.

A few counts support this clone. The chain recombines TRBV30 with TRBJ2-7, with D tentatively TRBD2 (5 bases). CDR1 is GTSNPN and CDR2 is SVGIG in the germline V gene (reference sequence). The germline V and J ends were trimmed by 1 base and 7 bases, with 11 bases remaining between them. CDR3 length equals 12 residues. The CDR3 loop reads CAWSATPGEQYF. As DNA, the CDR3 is TGTGCCTGGAGTGCGACCCCGGGGGAGCAGTACTTC. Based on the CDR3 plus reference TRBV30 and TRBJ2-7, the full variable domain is SQTIHQWPATLVQPVGSPLSLECTVEGTSNPNLYWYRQAAGRGLQLLFYSVGIGQISSEVPQNLSASRPQDRQFILSSKKLLLSDSGFYLCAWSATPGEQYFGPGTRLTVT.

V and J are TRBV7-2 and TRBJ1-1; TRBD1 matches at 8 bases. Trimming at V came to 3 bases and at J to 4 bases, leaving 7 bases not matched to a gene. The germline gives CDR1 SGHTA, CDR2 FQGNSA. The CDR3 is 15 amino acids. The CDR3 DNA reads TGTGCCAGCAGCTTGAGCGGACAGGGTACCACTGAAGCTTTCTTT. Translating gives CASSLSGQGTTEAFF.

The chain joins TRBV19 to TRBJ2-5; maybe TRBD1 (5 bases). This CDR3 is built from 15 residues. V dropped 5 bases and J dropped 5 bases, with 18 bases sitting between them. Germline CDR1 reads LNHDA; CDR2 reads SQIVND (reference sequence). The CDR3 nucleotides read TGTGCCAGTAGTTCAGGGTTTCAGAGTCCGGAGACCCAGTACTTC. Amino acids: CASSSGFQSPETQYF. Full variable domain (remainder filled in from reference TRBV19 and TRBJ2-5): DGGITQSPKYLFRKEGQNVTLSCEQNLNHDAMYWYRQDPGQGLRLIYYSQIVNDFQKGDIAEGYSVSREKKESFPLTVTSAQKNPTAFYLCASSSGFQSPETQYFGPGTRLLVL.

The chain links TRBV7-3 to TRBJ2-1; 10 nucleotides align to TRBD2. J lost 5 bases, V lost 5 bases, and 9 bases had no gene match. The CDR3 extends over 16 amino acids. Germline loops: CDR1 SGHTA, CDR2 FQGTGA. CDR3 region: CASSRESGGANNEQFF. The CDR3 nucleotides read TGTGCCAGCAGCCGGGAGAGCGGGGGGGCCAACAATGAGCAGTTCTTC.

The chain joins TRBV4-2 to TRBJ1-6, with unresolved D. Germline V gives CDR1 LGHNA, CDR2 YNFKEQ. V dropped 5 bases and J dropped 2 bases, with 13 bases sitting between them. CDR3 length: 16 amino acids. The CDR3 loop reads CASSLESQAYNSPLHF. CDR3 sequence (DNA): TGTGCCAGCAGCTTGGAGAGCCAGGCCTATAATTCACCCCTCCACTTT.

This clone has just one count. The CDR3 is CASSQASASGGLSSYNEQFF. Here the CDR3 DNA reads TGTGCCAGCAGCCAAGCGTCGGCTAGCGGGGGTCTGAGCTCCTACAATGAGCAGTTCTTC. The V gene is TRBV4-2, the J gene TRBJ2-1, with 10 nucleotides matching TRBD2. Germline V gene lookup returns CDR1 LGHNA and CDR2 YNFKEQ. Losses at the gene ends were 1 base for V and 0 bases for J; bases not matched to a gene: 12. This CDR3 contains 20 residues.